The rows below give T cell receptor beta chains drawn from one sample of a study of T cell changes during pregnancy in multiple sclerosis. Clones were read by immunoSEQ multiplex PCR, and TCRdb kept only the in-frame ones, dropping some. The table shows some 79,000 clones, with under 95% occurring only once. Sequencing used CD4+ T cells from peripheral blood mononuclear cells, obtained in the second trimester of pregnancy. These receptors all come from a female donor with multiple sclerosis, enrolled in a pregnancy study. Both conserved end residues are part of each CDR3. Fields, in order: D gene, clone size, V gene, J gene, CDR3 protein, CDR3 DNA. A D gene is named only where the DNA matches it firmly. Not every row has a clone size; where given, it reads once, few, many or a size class.

D gene: TRBD1; clone size: NA; V gene: TRBV5-1; J gene: TRBJ1-1; CDR3 protein: CASRDRGLVNTEAFF; CDR3 DNA: TGCGCCAGCAGGGACAGGGGGCTTGTGAACACTGAAGCTTTCTTT
D gene: NA; clone size: NA; V gene: TRBV25-1; J gene: TRBJ2-1; CDR3 protein: CASSETRANEQFF; CDR3 DNA: TGTGCCAGCAGTGAAACTAGAGCCAATGAGCAGTTCTTC
D gene: NA; clone size: NA; V gene: TRBV6-5; J gene: TRBJ2-4; CDR3 protein: CAIGEGRKNIQYF; CDR3 DNA: TGTGCCATCGGTGAGGGCAGGAAAAACATTCAGTACTTC
D gene: NA; clone size: NA; V gene: TRBV28; J gene: TRBJ2-2; CDR3 protein: CASSLFGGAMTGELFF; CDR3 DNA: TGTGCCAGCAGTTTATTCGGCGGGGCAATGACCGGGGAGCTGTTTTTT
D gene: NA; clone size: NA; V gene: TRBV18; J gene: TRBJ1-1; CDR3 protein: CASSPFMIRYMNTEAFF; CDR3 DNA: TGTGCCAGCTCACCATTTATGATCCGATACATGAACACTGAAGCTTTCTTT
D gene: NA; clone size: NA; V gene: TRBV19; J gene: TRBJ1-2; CDR3 protein: CASTTGASNYGYTF; CDR3 DNA: TGTGCCAGTACCACAGGAGCAAGTAACTATGGCTACACCTTC
D gene: TRBD1; clone size: NA; V gene: TRBV19; J gene: TRBJ1-5; CDR3 protein: CASGRTGDTNQPQHF; CDR3 DNA: TGTGCCAGTGGGCGGACAGGGGACACCAATCAGCCCCAGCATTTT
D gene: TRBD2; clone size: NA; V gene: TRBV9; J gene: TRBJ2-1; CDR3 protein: CASSETSGRGEQFF; CDR3 DNA: TGTGCCAGCAGCGAAACTAGCGGGAGGGGTGAGCAGTTCTTC
D gene: NA; clone size: NA; V gene: TRBV19; J gene: TRBJ2-1; CDR3 protein: CALSESGNEQFF; CDR3 DNA: TGTGCCCTTTCGGAGTCGGGCAATGAGCAGTTCTTC
D gene: NA; clone size: NA; V gene: TRBV9; J gene: TRBJ2-5; CDR3 protein: CASSVGIGGQETQYF; CDR3 DNA: TGTGCCAGCAGCGTGGGTATCGGGGGCCAAGAGACCCAGTACTTC
D gene: TRBD2; clone size: NA; V gene: TRBV7-2; J gene: TRBJ2-5; CDR3 protein: CASSLTSGGGETQYF; CDR3 DNA: TGTGCCAGCAGCTTAACTAGCGGGGGAGGAGAGACCCAGTACTTC
D gene: NA; clone size: once; V gene: TRBV2; J gene: TRBJ2-2; CDR3 protein: CASSDRLGGAGELFF; CDR3 DNA: TGTGCCAGCAGTGATCGTCTGGGAGGCGCCGGGGAGCTGTTTTTT
D gene: NA; clone size: NA; V gene: TRBV7-2; J gene: TRBJ1-6; CDR3 protein: CASSLVGRGESPLHF; CDR3 DNA: TGTGCCAGCAGCTTAGTGGGCAGGGGAGAATCACCCCTCCACTTT